The rows below give T cell receptor beta chains drawn from one sample of a study of vaccination effects on CD4 cells after COVID-19. These receptors lack a known antigen. Libraries were prepared by immunoSEQ multiplex PCR; TCRdb keeps only in-frame clonotypes and omits some of them. Of 30,000 or so clones in the sample, roughly 62% were seen once. Sequencing used CD4+ T cells from PBMCs cultured with HCoV-229E spike peptides, obtained before COVID-19 vaccination. These receptors all stem from a human donor who received a COVID-19 vaccine. The CDR3 runs from the conserved cysteine through the conserved F or W. Each record gives: V gene, J gene, D gene, clone size, CDR3 DNA, CDR3 protein. D genes are given only for firm matches. Clone size is given for some rows only: seen once, a few or many times, or a class if the clone is expanded.

TRBV29-1,TRBJ2-7,TRBD1,once,TGCAGCGGCGGACAGGGGAGCTCCTACGAGCAGTACTTC,CSGGQGSSYEQYF
TRBV6-1,TRBJ1-1,.,once,TGTGCCAGCAGTGAAGGGGTGGGGACTGAAGCTTTCTTT,CASSEGVGTEAFF
TRBV5-1,TRBJ1-3,.,.,TGCGCCAGCAGCTTGGACAGAACTGGAAACACCATATATTTT,CASSLDRTGNTIYF
TRBV28,TRBJ1-2,.,.,TGTGCCAGCAGTTTTGGGGCGAGGGGCTATGGCTACACCTTC,CASSFGARGYGYTF
TRBV7-7,TRBJ2-2,TRBD1,.,TGTGCTAGCAGCAGACAGGGGGCGACCGGGGAGCTGTTTTTT,CASSRQGATGELFF
TRBV28,TRBJ2-7,.,.,TGTGCCAGCAGTTTGGGCAGCCCATCGAGGGAGCAGTACTTC,CASSLGSPSREQYF
TRBV30,TRBJ2-3,.,.,TGTGCCTGGAGTGGGGAAAGCACAGATACGCAGTATTTT,CAWSGESTDTQYF
TRBV6-5,TRBJ2-1,TRBD1,.,TGTGCCAGCAGGGATACAGGGGGCCCCTACAATGAGCAGTTCTTC,CASRDTGGPYNEQFF
TRBV6-5,TRBJ2-7,.,few,TGTGCCAGCAGTTACCGGTACATCTCTGGGGGATACGAGCAGTACTTC,CASSYRYISGGYEQYF
TRBV6-2/TRBV6-3,TRBJ1-5,.,few,TGTGCCAGCAGTTACTCCCCCCTCGGCAGGGCCCTCAATCAGCCCCAGCATTTT,CASSYSPLGRALNQPQHF
TRBV5-1,TRBJ2-4,.,few,TGCGCCAGCAGCCCCGTGGGGGGCGTGGACATTCAGTACTTC,CASSPVGGVDIQYF
TRBV7-2,TRBJ1-1,.,few,TGTGCCAGCAGCTTAAGTCCTTTGGGCAGGGACACTGAAGCTTTCTTT,CASSLSPLGRDTEAFF
TRBV10-1,TRBJ1-4,.,.,TGCGCCACCTCGGAGAGGCCTAATGAAAAACTGTTTTTT,CATSERPNEKLFF
TRBV11-2,TRBJ1-2,.,.,TGTGCCAGCAGCTTAGAGGAGGGATACTATGGCTACACCTTC,CASSLEEGYYGYTF
TRBV2,TRBJ1-3,.,.,TGTGCCAGCAATAAGGGGGGGCCTGGAAACACCATATATTTT,CASNKGGPGNTIYF
TRBV10-1,TRBJ2-5,TRBD2,many,TGCGCCAGCAGTGAGGGCGGGAGGGCCGGAGAGACCCAGTACTTC,CASSEGGRAGETQYF
TRBV30,TRBJ1-2,.,.,TGTGCCTGGGCGGGATTTGTCGAGTATGGCTACACCTTC,CAWAGFVEYGYTF
TRBV5-8,TRBJ1-1,.,once,TGTGCCAGCAGCTTGAGGGGGAGGGAGGGGAACACTGAAGCTTTCTTT,CASSLRGREGNTEAFF
TRBV10-3,TRBJ2-7,TRBD2,.,TGTGCCATCAGTGAGAGGGGGACTAGCGGGGATCACGAGCAGTACTTC,CAISERGTSGDHEQYF
TRBV2,TRBJ2-7,TRBD1,.,TGTGCCAGCAGTGAAACGATGTTGGGACAGGGCCCCTCCGAGCAGTACTTC,CASSETMLGQGPSEQYF
TRBV4-1,TRBJ2-7,.,.,TGCGCCAGCAGTAATTACCGGGACCCCCATGAGAGCTCCTACGAGCAGTACTTC,CASSNYRDPHESSYEQYF
TRBV28,TRBJ2-7,.,once,TGTGCCAGCAGTCTTAGGACAGCTGGCGAGCAGTACTTC,CASSLRTAGEQYF
TRBV7-9,TRBJ1-6,.,.,TGTGCCAGCAGCTTAGGCCAGGGTGGGGTCCACTTT,CASSLGQGGVHF
TRBV18,TRBJ1-1,.,once,TGTGCCAGCTCCTACGCTTATCAGGGTATGAACACTGAAGCTTTCTTT,CASSYAYQGMNTEAFF
TRBV23-1,TRBJ2-7,TRBD2,.,TGCGCCAGCAGTCAGCCCGATCGACTAGCGGGATCTTCTTACGAGCAGTACTTC,CASSQPDRLAGSSYEQYF
TRBV30,TRBJ2-7,.,.,TGTGCCTGTATACAGGGAAATTCGCGGGAGCAGTACTTC,CACIQGNSREQYF
TRBV29-1,TRBJ1-1,TRBD1,.,TGCAGCGCTGGGGACAGGGCGATGAACACTGAAGCTTTCTTT,CSAGDRAMNTEAFF
TRBV24-1,TRBJ2-1,.,.,TGTGCCACCAGTGACCCGGGACTCCCCGGGGGGCAGTTCTTC,CATSDPGLPGGQFF
TRBV7-2,TRBJ1-6,.,.,TGTGCCAGCAGCTTATCCGGGACAAGCCGGTCACCCCTCCACTTT,CASSLSGTSRSPLHF
TRBV10-3,TRBJ1-1,.,.,TGTGCCATCAGTGAGTCGGGGGGGCGGGGCACTGAAGCTTTCTTT,CAISESGGRGTEAFF
TRBV19,TRBJ2-5,.,.,TGTGCCAGTAGTATAGCCCTAAAAGAGACCCAGTACTTC,CASSIALKETQYF
TRBV15,TRBJ2-6,.,.,TGTGCCACCAGCACTACATTCTCTGGGGCCAACGTCCTGACTTTC,CATSTTFSGANVLTF
TRBV6-6,TRBJ2-7,.,.,TGTGCCAGCAGCCACCCCGTCAGGGGGGTCTACGAGCAGTACTTC,CASSHPVRGVYEQYF
TRBV19,TRBJ2-7,.,.,TGTGCCAGTAGAGCTACAAGGGGACTGACCTACGAGCAGTACTTC,CASRATRGLTYEQYF
TRBV9,TRBJ1-1,TRBD1,.,TGTGCCAGCAGCGCACAGGGGTCCATGAACACTGAAGCTTTCTTT,CASSAQGSMNTEAFF
TRBV14,TRBJ2-7,.,few,TGTGCCAGCAGCCATTGGGAACCCTACGAGCAGTACTTC,CASSHWEPYEQYF
TRBV5-1,TRBJ2-7,TRBD2,.,TGCGCCAGCACTCCCGGTTTCGGGTCCGGGGGGATATACGAGCAGTACTTC,CASTPGFGSGGIYEQYF
TRBV5-1,TRBJ2-3,.,.,TGCGCCAGCACGGCCGGCGGAGCGCGCCGCACAGATACGCAGTATTTT,CASTAGGARRTDTQYF
TRBV6-1,TRBJ1-1,.,.,TGTGCCAGCAGTGAGGGGAACATGAACACTGAAGCTTTCTTT,CASSEGNMNTEAFF
TRBV7-2,TRBJ2-4,.,.,TGTGCCAGCAGCCCCGGGGTTGGTATGGGGGCCATTCAGTACTTC,CASSPGVGMGAIQYF
TRBV9,TRBJ2-7,TRBD2,.,TGTGCCAGCAGCGTCTCTAGCGGGGGGGTCTACGAGCAGTACTTC,CASSVSSGGVYEQYF
TRBV5-4,TRBJ1-1,.,.,TGTGCCAGCAGTCGGGTTTCAGGGAAAAGAGGCGCTGAAGCTTTCTTT,CASSRVSGKRGAEAFF
TRBV6-5,TRBJ1-2,.,.,TGTGCCAGCAGCTGGAGGCAGCACTATGGCTACACCTTC,CASSWRQHYGYTF
TRBV3-1/TRBV3-2,TRBJ1-6,.,.,TGTGCCAGCAGCCAAGGAGGGGCTGGAACCTATAATTCACCCCTCCACTTT,CASSQGGAGTYNSPLHF
TRBV19,TRBJ1-6,.,.,TGTGCCAGTAGTATTGGGCAGGGCCTCTATAATTCACCCCTCCACTTT,CASSIGQGLYNSPLHF
TRBV6-5,TRBJ1-2,.,.,TGTGCCAGCAGTTTGGACAGCTCCTATGGCTACACCTTC,CASSLDSSYGYTF
TRBV30,TRBJ2-2,.,.,TGTGCCTGGAGTGTACCGAGGGGGGCCCCCTCCGGGGAGCTGTTTTTT,CAWSVPRGAPSGELFF
TRBV24-1,TRBJ2-2,.,.,TGTGCCACCAGGGCAGGGTCGAACACCGGGGAGCTGTTTTTT,CATRAGSNTGELFF
TRBV7-2,TRBJ1-5,TRBD1,.,TGTGCCAGCAGCCCCGGACAGGGAGTTAGCCAGCCCCAGCATTTT,CASSPGQGVSQPQHF
TRBV19,TRBJ2-2,TRBD1,.,TGTGCCAGTAGTAGACAGGGGGTTAACACCGGGGAGCTGTTTTTT,CASSRQGVNTGELFF
TRBV5-1,TRBJ1-1,TRBD1,few,TGCGCCAGCAGCGAAAGGGACAGGGGAGAGACTGAAGCTTTCTTT,CASSERDRGETEAFF